These 19 T cell receptor beta chains were sequenced from one sample in a study of T-cell reconstitution after alpha-beta-depleted transplantation in children. Library preparation (for TCRbeta) was performed with unique molecular identifiers. TCRdb re-derived calls from the PCR reads in MiXCR, one entry per CDR3 protein. Among approximately 230,000 distinct CDR3 sequences listed, 20% to 30% were seen once. Sequenced here: PBMCs, mostly from graft donor cells, sampled 360 days after TCRalphabeta/CD19-depleted stem cell transplant. The receptors shown here come from a female patient aged 2 to 10 who had a stem cell transplant for congenital amegakaryocytic thrombocytopenia, so the T cells may come from the graft donor.

This clonotype appeared a few times. The chain recombines TRBV29-1 with TRBJ2-7, with D possibly called TRBD1 or TRBD2 (5 bases each). Germline CDR1 and CDR2: SQVTM and ANQGSEA. Trimming stripped 7 bases from V and 2 bases from J, with 18 bases between. This CDR3 region has 14 residues. CDR3 nucleotide sequence: TGCAGCGCCGGGACGGGACGTCCAGCCTACGAGCAGTACTTC. Translation gives CSAGTGRPAYEQYF.

The J gene is TRBJ2-7, the V gene TRBV11-2; 10 bases map to TRBD1. The CDR3 is 15 amino acids. The ends lost 0 bases at V and 8 bases at J; junction bases unmatched: 7. Germline assignment: CDR1 SGHAT and CDR2 FQNNGV. The CDR3 loop is CASSLDLGQGYKQYF. CDR3 bases: TGTGCCAGCAGCTTAGATTTGGGACAGGGGTACAAGCAGTACTTC. The full variable domain, with the rest looked up from reference TRBV11-2 and TRBJ2-7, is EAGVAQSPRYKIIEKRQSVAFWCNPISGHATLYWYQQILGQGPKLLIQFQNNGVVDDSQLPKDRFSAERLKGVDSTLKIQPAKLEDSAVYLCASSLDLGQGYKQYFGPGTRLTVT.

The V call is TRBV2, the J call TRBJ2-2; no clear D. The CDR3 loop spans 16 amino acids. Trimming pared 1 base from V and 7 bases from J, leaving 16 bases between. Germline CDR1 and CDR2: SNHLY and FYNNEI. The CDR3 protein is CASSEGSPMNGGELFF. The CDR3 bases are TGTGCCAGCAGTGAAGGTAGTCCTATGAACGGCGGGGAGCTGTTTTTT.

The J gene is TRBJ1-1, the V gene TRBV20-1; D is undetermined. Trimming took off 0 bases at V and 1 base at J, with 12 bases between the two ends. Germline V gives CDR1 DFQATT, CDR2 SNEGSKA (reference sequence). The CDR3 contains 15 residues. CDR3 bases: TGCAGTGCTAGAGAAGCCGTGACTGGGAACACTGAAGCTTTCTTT. Translation: CSAREAVTGNTEAFF.

V is TRBV4-1 and J is TRBJ2-1; the D is unclear. The CDR3 spans 12 residues. CDR1 is MGHRA and CDR2 is YSYEKL in the germline V gene. V lost 7 bases, J lost 5 bases, and 9 bases lay in between. The CDR3 loop is CASTNSHNEQFF. The DNA for the CDR3 is TGCGCCAGCACCAATAGCCACAATGAGCAGTTCTTC.

The chain uses TRBV12-3 or TRBV12-4 and TRBJ2-5, with 8 bases aligning to TRBD1. The CDR3 loop spans 14 amino acids. Trimming cost V 5 bases and J 5 bases; bases outside gene matches: 7. In DNA, the CDR3 is TGTGCCAGCAGTCCTGACAGGGGCCAGGAGACCCAGTACTTC. It yields the protein CASSPDRGQETQYF.

This clonotype was seen a handful of times. V usage is TRBV20-1 and J usage is TRBJ2-1, with 10 bases fitting TRBD2. Per the germline V gene, CDR1 is DFQATT and CDR2 is SNEGSKA (reference sequence). V trimming: 6 bases; J trimming: 2 bases; junction bases outside the gene matches: 4. This CDR3 is 14 amino acids long. As DNA, the CDR3 is TGCAGTGCCCAAAGCGGGAGGGCCTACAATGAGCAGTTCTTC. Translated: CSAQSGRAYNEQFF.

V gene TRBV4-2 combines with J gene TRBJ2-7; either TRBD1 or TRBD2 may fit D (5 bases each). Germline CDR1 reads LGHNA; CDR2 reads YNFKEQ. The CDR3 totals 14 residues. Trimming took 10 bases from V and 0 from J, leaving 16 bases between them. The CDR3 region has the DNA TGTGCCATGGGCCCGGGGCTCCTCTCCTACGAGCAGTACTTC. This gives the protein CAMGPGLLSYEQYF.

In this sample, this clonotype turned up a few times. This rearrangement joins TRBV14 to TRBJ2-1, with 9 bases identical to TRBD2. Trimming took 6 bases from V and 2 from J; bases not matched to a gene: 2. CDR1 SGHDN and CDR2 FVKESK come from the germline V gene. The CDR3 is 14 amino acids. CDR3 region: CASRGTSPYNEQFF. DNA for the CDR3: TGTGCCAGCAGGGGGACTAGCCCCTACAATGAGCAGTTCTTC.

This clonotype was seen more than once but under ten times. V is TRBV29-1 and J is TRBJ2-3; D is ambiguous. Germline V gives CDR1 SQVTM, CDR2 ANQGSEA. Trimming left V 7 bases short and J 4 bases short, with 15 bases between. This CDR3 comprises 13 residues. CDR3 sequence reads: CSGLGPSADTQYF. The DNA for the CDR3 is TGCAGCGGTCTAGGGCCCTCGGCAGATACGCAGTATTTT.

The rearrangement links TRBV7-8 to TRBJ2-5; tentative D call: TRBD2 (6 bases). This CDR3 has 14 amino acids. Germline assignment: CDR1 SGHVS and CDR2 FQNEAQ. With 7 bases removed from V and 2 bases from J, the gap between germline ends came to 14 bases. The CDR3 region is CASTPVRGQETQYF. In nucleotides, the CDR3 is TGTGCCAGCACCCCCGTCCGGGGGCAAGAGACCCAGTACTTC.

This chain links TRBV7-8 with TRBJ2-7; TRBD1 might be the D (6 bases). The CDR3 length is 14 residues. The ends were cut back, 5 bases at V and 10 bases at J, with 21 bases in the middle. Germline lookup yields CDR1 SGHVS and CDR2 FQNEAQ. The chain's CDR3 is CASSSPPGHELQYF. The CDR3 DNA sequence: TGTGCCAGCAGCAGCCCACCGGGACACGAGCTTCAGTACTTC.

This clonotype ranks as medium-sized. The chain combines TRBV5-1 with TRBJ2-1; no clear D. Germline V gene data show CDR1 as SGHRS and CDR2 as YFSETQ. The length of the CDR3 is 11 residues. V was clipped by 3 bases and J by 7 bases, with 5 bases between them. The CDR3 DNA is TGCGCCAGCAGCTATTCAAATGAGCAGTTCTTC. Protein sequence: CASSYSNEQFF.

The CDR3: CASSQGQGASTGELFF. CDR3 in DNA: TGCGCCAGCAGCCAAGGACAGGGGGCAAGCACCGGGGAGCTGTTTTTT. The V and J genes are TRBV4-3 and TRBJ2-2; 10 bases agree with TRBD1. Germline V lookup: CDR1 LGHNA, CDR2 YSLEER. V gave up 1 base and J gave up 4 bases; unmatched junction bases: 3. The CDR3 is 16 residues long.

The V and J genes are TRBV10-3 and TRBJ2-7; TRBD1 might be the D (6 bases). Per germline, CDR1 ENHRY and CDR2 SYGVKD. V was pared by 4 bases and J by 0 bases, with 10 bases between. This CDR3 region has 14 residues. CDR3 protein: CAISVQGSSYEQYF. In DNA, the CDR3 is TGTGCCATCAGTGTCCAGGGGAGCTCCTACGAGCAGTACTTC.

This clonotype was counted many times. V and J are TRBV12-3 or TRBV12-4 and TRBJ1-2; no clear D gene. V lost 6 bases to trimming and J lost 3 bases, with 14 bases between them. This CDR3 comprises 14 residues. CDR3 sequence (DNA): TGTGCCAGCAGCCCGGCCGCTTGGCACTATGGCTACACCTTC. Translated, it gives CASSPAAWHYGYTF.

The chain has TRBV29-1 and TRBJ1-2; no clear D gene. The CDR3 is 13 residues long. Germline CDR1 reads SQVTM; CDR2 reads ANQGSEA. V lost 7 bases and J lost 0, with 12 bases in between. CDR3 amino acids: CSATDGANYGYTF. The CDR3 DNA reads as TGCAGCGCCACCGACGGAGCTAACTATGGCTACACCTTC.

In its sample, this clonotype was seen a few times. V and J are TRBV18 and TRBJ1-1, with D unresolved. CDR3 length equals 12 residues. The V and J ends lost 3 bases and 7 bases respectively, with 9 bases between them. Germline CDR1 KGHSH, CDR2 LQKENI. CDR3 sequence reads: CASSPLQNEAFF. The DNA of the CDR3 is TGTGCCAGCTCACCGTTACAAAATGAAGCTTTCTTT.

This clonotype was observed a handful of times. The genes are TRBV12-3 or TRBV12-4 and TRBJ2-7, with 9 bases that match TRBD1. With 5 bases clipped from V and 12 bases from J, the junction kept 8 bases outside the gene matches. The CDR3 contains 12 residues. In DNA form, the CDR3 reads TGTGCCAGCAGTCCTAGGGGGACAGGGTTGTACTTC. Translating gives CASSPRGTGLYF.